A single TCR beta chain is shown here with its context. Its target is unknown. The CDR3 spans 14 residues. CDR1 and CDR2 from the germline V gene are MNHNS and SASEGT. J gave up 3 bases and V 6 bases, and 8 bases lay outside the gene matches. This entry belongs to a study of cytomegalovirus exposure and HLA in healthy donors. Method: immunoSEQ multiplex PCR; TCRdb's copy keeps in-frame clones and lacks some. Here the sample spans 200,000 to 300,000 clones, about 90% being singletons. Study-level points and caveats: Despite most TCR sequences being rare, some public TCRs occurred in many donors. Testing in vitro showed a few CMV-associated chains specific for CMV antigens. Some TCR beta chains (164 of them) were listed as cytomegalovirus-associated.

The donors were in the roughly 110-subject validation cohort, distinct from the roughly 670-subject first cohort. Sequenced material: PBMCs. The genes are TRBV6-1 and TRBJ2-7; TRBD2 matches 7 bases. The TCR comes from a woman aged 25 to 39 in good health and CMV-seropositive. The CDR3 reads CASSVSGKNYEQYF. Here the CDR3 DNA reads TGTGCCAGCAGCGTAAGCGGGAAGAACTACGAGCAGTACTTC.